This record covers a single TCR beta chain. Original processing methods: Reference gene primer amplification gave nucleated cell count estimates. Here immunoSEQ multiplex PCR was the method, and the copy in TCRdb shows in-frame clones only, minus some. From that table come the V and J calls and clone size; the DNA was used to work out D and trimming. Among roughly 130,000 clones listed, less than 85% were seen once. V was trimmed by 3 bases and J by 2 bases, leaving 11 bases between them. The CDR3 runs to 14 residues. CDR1 and CDR2 from the germline V gene are LGHNA and YNFKEQ. The sample is drawn from a study of blood T cell repertoires in COVID-19.

The receptor comes from a woman aged 55-70 years with acute or convalescent COVID-19. Sequenced: peripheral blood. The J gene is TRBJ2-7, the V gene TRBV4-2, with D perhaps TRBD1 (5 bases). This CDR3 is CASSHLTGTYEQYF. The CDR3 DNA sequence: TGTGCCAGCAGCCATTTAACAGGAACCTACGAGCAGTACTTC.